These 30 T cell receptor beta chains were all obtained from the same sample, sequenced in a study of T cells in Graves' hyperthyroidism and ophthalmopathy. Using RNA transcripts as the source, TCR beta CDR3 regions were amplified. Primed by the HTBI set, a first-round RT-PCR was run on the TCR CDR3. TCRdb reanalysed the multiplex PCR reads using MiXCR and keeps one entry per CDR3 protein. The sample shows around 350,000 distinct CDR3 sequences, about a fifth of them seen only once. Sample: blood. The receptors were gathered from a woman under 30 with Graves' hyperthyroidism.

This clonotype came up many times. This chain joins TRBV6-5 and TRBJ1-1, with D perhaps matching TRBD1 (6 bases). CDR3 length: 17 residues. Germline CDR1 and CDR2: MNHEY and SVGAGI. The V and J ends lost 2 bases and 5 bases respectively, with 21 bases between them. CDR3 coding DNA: TGTGCCAGCAGTTACGATTTGTCAGGGGAGATTGGGACTGAAGCTTTCTTT. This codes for CASSYDLSGEIGTEAFF.

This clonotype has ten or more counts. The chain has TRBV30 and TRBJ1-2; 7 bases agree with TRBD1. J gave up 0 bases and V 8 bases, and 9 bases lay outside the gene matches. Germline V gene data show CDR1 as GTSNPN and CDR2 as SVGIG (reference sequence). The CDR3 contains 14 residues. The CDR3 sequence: CAGGTATPNYGYTF. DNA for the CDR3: TGTGCCGGAGGGACAGCAACACCTAACTATGGCTACACCTTC.

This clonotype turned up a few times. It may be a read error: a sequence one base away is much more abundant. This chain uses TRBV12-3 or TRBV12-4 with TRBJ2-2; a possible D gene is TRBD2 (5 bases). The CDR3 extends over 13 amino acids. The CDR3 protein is CASSLLVTGELCF. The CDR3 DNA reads TGTGCCAGCAGTTTACTGGTCACCGGGGAGCTGTGTTTT.

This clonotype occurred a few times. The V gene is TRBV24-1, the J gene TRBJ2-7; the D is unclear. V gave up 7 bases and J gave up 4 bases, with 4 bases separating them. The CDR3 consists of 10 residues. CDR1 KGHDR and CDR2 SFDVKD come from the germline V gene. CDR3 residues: CATSGYEQYF. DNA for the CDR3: TGTGCCACCAGCGGGTACGAGCAGTACTTC.

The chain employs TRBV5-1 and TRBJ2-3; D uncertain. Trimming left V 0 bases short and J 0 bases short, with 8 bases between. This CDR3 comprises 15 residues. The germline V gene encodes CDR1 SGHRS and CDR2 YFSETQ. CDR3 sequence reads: CASSLERPSTDTQYF. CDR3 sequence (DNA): TGCGCCAGCAGCTTGGAAAGGCCTAGCACAGATACGCAGTATTTT.

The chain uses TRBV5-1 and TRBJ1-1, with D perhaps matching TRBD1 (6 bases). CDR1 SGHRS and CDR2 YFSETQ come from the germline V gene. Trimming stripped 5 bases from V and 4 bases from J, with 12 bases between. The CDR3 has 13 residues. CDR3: CASRTGIVTEAFF. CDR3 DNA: TGCGCCAGCAGAACAGGGATAGTCACTGAAGCTTTCTTT.

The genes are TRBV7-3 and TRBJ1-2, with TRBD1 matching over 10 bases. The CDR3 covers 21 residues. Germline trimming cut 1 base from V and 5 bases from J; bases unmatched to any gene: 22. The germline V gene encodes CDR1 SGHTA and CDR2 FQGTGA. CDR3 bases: TGTGCCAGCAGCTTAAGACACGGGACAGGGGAGAGGATGGTTGGGCTATATGGCTACACCTTC. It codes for CASSLRHGTGERMVGLYGYTF. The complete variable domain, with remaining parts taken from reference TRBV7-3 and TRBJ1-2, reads GAGVSQTPSNKVTEKGKYVELRCDPISGHTALYWYRQSLGQGPEFLIYFQGTGAADDSGLPNDRFFAVRPEGSVSTLKIQRTERGDSAVYLCASSLRHGTGERMVGLYGYTFGSGTRLTVV.

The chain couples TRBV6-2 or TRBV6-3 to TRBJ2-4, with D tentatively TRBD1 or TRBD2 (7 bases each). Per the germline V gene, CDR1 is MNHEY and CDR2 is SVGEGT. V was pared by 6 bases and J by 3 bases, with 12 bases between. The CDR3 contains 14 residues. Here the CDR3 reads CASSGGTVKNIQYF. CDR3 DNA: TGTGCCAGCAGCGGGGGGACAGTCAAAAACATTCAGTACTTC.

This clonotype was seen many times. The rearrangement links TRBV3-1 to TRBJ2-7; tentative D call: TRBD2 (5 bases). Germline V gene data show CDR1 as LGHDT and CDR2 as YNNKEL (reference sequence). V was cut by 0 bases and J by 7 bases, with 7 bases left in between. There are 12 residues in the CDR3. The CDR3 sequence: CASSQDRGEQYF. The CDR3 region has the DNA TGTGCCAGCAGCCAAGATCGGGGAGAGCAGTACTTC.

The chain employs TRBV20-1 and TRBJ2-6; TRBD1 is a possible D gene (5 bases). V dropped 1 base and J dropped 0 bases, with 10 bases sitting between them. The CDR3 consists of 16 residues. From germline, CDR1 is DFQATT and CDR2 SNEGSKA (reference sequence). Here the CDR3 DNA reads TGCAGTGCTAGAGGGGGCGGTTTCTCTGGGGCCAACGTCCTGACTTTC. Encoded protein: CSARGGGFSGANVLTF.

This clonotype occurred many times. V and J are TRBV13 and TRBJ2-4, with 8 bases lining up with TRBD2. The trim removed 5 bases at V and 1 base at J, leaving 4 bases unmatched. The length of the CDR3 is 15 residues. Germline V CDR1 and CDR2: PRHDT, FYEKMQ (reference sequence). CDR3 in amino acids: CASSRTSWAKNIQYF. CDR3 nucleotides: TGTGCCAGCAGCCGGACTAGCTGGGCCAAAAACATTCAGTACTTC.

This CDR3 is CASKQGAQSTEAFF. For the CDR3, the DNA is TGTGCCAGCAAGCAGGGGGCGCAGAGCACTGAAGCTTTCTTT. The V gene is TRBV25-1, the J gene TRBJ1-1, with 8 nucleotides matching TRBD1. CDR1 MGHDK and CDR2 SYGVNS come from the germline V gene. Germline trimming cut 7 bases from V and 4 bases from J; bases unmatched to any gene: 8. The CDR3 consists of 14 residues.

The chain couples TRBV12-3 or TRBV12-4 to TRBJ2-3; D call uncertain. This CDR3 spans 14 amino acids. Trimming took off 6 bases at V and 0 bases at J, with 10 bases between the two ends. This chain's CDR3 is CASSREYSTDTQYF. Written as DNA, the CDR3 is TGTGCCAGCAGCCGTGAGTACAGCACAGATACGCAGTATTTT.

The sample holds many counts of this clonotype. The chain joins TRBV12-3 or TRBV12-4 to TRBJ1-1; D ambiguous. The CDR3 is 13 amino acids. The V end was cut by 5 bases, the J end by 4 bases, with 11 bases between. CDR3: CASSEHPSTEAFF. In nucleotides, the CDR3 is TGTGCCAGCAGTGAACACCCCAGCACTGAAGCTTTCTTT.

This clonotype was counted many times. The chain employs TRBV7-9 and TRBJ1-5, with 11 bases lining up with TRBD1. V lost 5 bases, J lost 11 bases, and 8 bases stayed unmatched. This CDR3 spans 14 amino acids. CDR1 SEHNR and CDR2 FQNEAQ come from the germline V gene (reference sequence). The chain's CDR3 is CASSEGQGGQAQHF. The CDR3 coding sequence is TGTGCCAGCAGCGAGGGACAGGGGGGGCAGGCCCAGCATTTT.

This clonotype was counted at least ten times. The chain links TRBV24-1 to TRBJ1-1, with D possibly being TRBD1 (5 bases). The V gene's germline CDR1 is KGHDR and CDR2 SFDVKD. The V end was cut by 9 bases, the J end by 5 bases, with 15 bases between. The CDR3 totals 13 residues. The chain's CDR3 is CATAYGGGTEAFF. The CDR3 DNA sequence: TGTGCCACCGCCTATGGGGGTGGTACTGAAGCTTTCTTT.

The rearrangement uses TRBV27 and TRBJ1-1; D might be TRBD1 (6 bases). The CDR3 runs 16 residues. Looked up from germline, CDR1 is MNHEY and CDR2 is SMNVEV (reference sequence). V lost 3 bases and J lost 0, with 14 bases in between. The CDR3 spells CASSFKTGSMNTEAFF. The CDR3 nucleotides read TGTGCCAGCAGTTTTAAGACAGGATCGATGAACACTGAAGCTTTCTTT.

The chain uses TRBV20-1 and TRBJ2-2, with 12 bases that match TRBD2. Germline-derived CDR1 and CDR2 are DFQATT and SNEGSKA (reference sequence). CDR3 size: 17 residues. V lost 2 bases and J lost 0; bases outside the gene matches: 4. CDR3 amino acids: CSARTGLAGSNTGELFF. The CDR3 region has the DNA TGCAGTGCTAGAACTGGACTAGCGGGATCGAACACCGGGGAGCTGTTTTTT.

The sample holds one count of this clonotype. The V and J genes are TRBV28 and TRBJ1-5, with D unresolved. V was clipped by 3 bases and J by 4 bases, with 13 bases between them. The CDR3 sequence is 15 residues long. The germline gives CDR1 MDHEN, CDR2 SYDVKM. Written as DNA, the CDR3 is TGTGCCAGCAGTTTGTTAGGTCTACTTAATCAGCCCCAGCATTTT. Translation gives CASSLLGLLNQPQHF.

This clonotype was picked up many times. This CDR3 is CASRRGGSPGETQYF. The CDR3 bases are TGTGCCAGCAGACGGGGGGGCTCCCCGGGGGAGACCCAGTACTTC. The chain is built from TRBV27 and TRBJ2-5, with 8 bases that match TRBD2. Per the germline V gene, CDR1 is MNHEY and CDR2 is SMNVEV (reference sequence). The length of the CDR3 is 15 residues. V shed 6 bases, J shed 5 bases, and the junction held 11 bases outside the gene matches.

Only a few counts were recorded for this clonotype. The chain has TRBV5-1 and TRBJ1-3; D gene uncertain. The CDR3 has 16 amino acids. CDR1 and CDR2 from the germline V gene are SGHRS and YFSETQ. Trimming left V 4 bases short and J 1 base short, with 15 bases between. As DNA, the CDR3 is TGCGCCAGCAGCGCGACCCTGGACGGTTCTGGAAACACCATATATTTT. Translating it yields CASSATLDGSGNTIYF.

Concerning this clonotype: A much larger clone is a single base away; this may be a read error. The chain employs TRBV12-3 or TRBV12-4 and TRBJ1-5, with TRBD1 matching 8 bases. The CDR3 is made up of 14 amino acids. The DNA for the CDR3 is TGTGCCAGCAGTCTACAGGGGGTCGATCAGCCCCTGCATTTT. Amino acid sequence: CASSLQGVDQPLHF.

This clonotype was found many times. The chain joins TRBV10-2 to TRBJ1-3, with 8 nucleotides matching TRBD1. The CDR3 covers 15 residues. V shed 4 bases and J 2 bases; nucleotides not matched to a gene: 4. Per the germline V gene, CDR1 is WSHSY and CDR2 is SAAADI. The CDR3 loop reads CASSGYRGTGNTIYF. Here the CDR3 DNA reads TGCGCCAGCAGTGGATACAGGGGGACTGGAAACACCATATATTTT.

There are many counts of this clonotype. The CDR3 DNA is TGCAGTGCTAGGCGGACAGTGAACACTGAAGCTTTCTTT. Residues: CSARRTVNTEAFF. The chain carries TRBV20-1 and TRBJ1-1; D is perhaps TRBD1 (6 bases). The CDR3 totals 13 residues. V was pared by 3 bases and J by 0 bases, with 8 bases between. Per the germline V gene, CDR1 is DFQATT and CDR2 is SNEGSKA (reference sequence).

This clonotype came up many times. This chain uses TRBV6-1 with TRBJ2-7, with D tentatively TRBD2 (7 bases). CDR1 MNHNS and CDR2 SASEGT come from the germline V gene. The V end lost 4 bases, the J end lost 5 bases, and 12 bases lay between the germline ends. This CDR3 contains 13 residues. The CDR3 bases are TGTGCCAGCAGTGCTAGGGGGGGCCACGAGCAGTACTTC. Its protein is CASSARGGHEQYF.

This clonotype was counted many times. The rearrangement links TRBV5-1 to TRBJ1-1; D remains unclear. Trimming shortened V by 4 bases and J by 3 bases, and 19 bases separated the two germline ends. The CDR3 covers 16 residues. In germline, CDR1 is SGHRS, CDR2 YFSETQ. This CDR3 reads CASSLTRVGRDTEAFF. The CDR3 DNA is TGCGCCAGCAGCCTGACCCGAGTCGGTAGGGACACTGAAGCTTTCTTT.

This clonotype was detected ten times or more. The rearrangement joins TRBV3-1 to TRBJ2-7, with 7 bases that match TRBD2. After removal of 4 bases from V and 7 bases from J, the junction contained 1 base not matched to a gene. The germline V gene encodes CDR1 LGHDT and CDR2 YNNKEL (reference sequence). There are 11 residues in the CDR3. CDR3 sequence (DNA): TGTGCCAGCAGCCGGGGGGGGGAGCAGTACTTC. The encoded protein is CASSRGGEQYF.

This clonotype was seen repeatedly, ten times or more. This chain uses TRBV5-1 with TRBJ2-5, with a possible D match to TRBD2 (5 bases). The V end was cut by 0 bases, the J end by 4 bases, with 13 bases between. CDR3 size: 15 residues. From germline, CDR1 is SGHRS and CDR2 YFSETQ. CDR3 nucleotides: TGCGCCAGCAGCTTGGCTCCACGCGCGGGAGAGACCCAGTACTTC. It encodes CASSLAPRAGETQYF.

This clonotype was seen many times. This CDR3 reads CASSVFETEAFF. DNA for the CDR3: TGTGCCAGCAGCGTTTTTGAGACTGAAGCTTTCTTT. This sequence joins TRBV6-1 and TRBJ1-1, with no clear D. The germline V and J ends were trimmed by 6 bases and 5 bases, with 10 bases remaining between them. The CDR3 length is 12 residues. Germline V CDR1 and CDR2: MNHNS, SASEGT.

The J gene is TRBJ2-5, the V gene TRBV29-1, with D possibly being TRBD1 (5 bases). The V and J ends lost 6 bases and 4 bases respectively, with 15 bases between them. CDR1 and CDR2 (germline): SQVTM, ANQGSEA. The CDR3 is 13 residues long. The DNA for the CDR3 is TGCAGCGTAAGAGGCAGGGCTGTAGAGACCCAGTACTTC. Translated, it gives CSVRGRAVETQYF. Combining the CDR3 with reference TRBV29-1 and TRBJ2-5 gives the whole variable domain SAVISQKPSRDICQRGTSLTIQCQVDSQVTMMFWYRQQPGQSLTLIATANQGSEATYESGFVIDKFPISRPNLTFSTLTVSNMSPEDSSIYLCSVRGRAVETQYFGPGTRLLVL.